Shown below are 27 T cell receptor beta chains from a single sample sequenced in a study of identifying expanded T cells in peripheral blood. The protocol was immunoSEQ multiplex PCR, while the TCRdb copy is restricted to in-frame clones and leaves out a portion. This table has approximately 83,000 clones, 80% to 90% appearing once. The sample comprised blood. These receptors all come from a person aged 18 to 70 in good health.

J is TRBJ1-5 and V is TRBV19; 9 nucleotides align to TRBD1. CDR1 and CDR2 (germline): LNHDA, SQIVND (reference sequence). Trimming took 4 bases from V and 7 from J; bases not matched to a gene: 8. The CDR3 has 15 residues. DNA for the CDR3: TGTGCCAGTAGTAAGGGACAGGGCCTTGGCCAGCCCCAGCATTTT. Translation gives CASSKGQGLGQPQHF. Together with reference TRBV19 and TRBJ1-5, the CDR3 gives the full variable domain: DGGITQSPKYLFRKEGQNVTLSCEQNLNHDAMYWYRQDPGQGLRLIYYSQIVNDFQKGDIAEGYSVSREKKESFPLTVTSAQKNPTAFYLCASSKGQGLGQPQHFGDGTRLSIL.

The CDR3, as DNA: TGTGCCAGCAGTTCGACCCACTCGGCCGCCTACGAGCAGTACTTC. Its translation is CASSSTHSAAYEQYF. The chain links TRBV6-6 to TRBJ2-7; D unclear. The V end was cut by 4 bases, the J end by 2 bases, with 15 bases between. The CDR3 is 15 amino acids. CDR1 and CDR2 from the germline V gene are MNHNY and SVGAGI (reference sequence).

The rearrangement joins TRBV29-1 to TRBJ2-3; D ambiguous. The germline V gene has CDR1 SQVTM and CDR2 ANQGSEA. Trimming cost V 4 bases and J 1 base, with 15 bases left between them. The CDR3 extends over 15 amino acids. As DNA, the CDR3 is TGCAGCGTTGGGCTTGAGTCTTCCCGCACAGATACGCAGTATTTT. This encodes CSVGLESSRTDTQYF.

This clone has only a few counts. V and J are TRBV2 and TRBJ2-7; D call uncertain. CDR3 length: 13 residues. Trimming pared 0 bases from V and 3 bases from J, leaving 6 bases between. Germline CDR1 SNHLY, CDR2 FYNNEI. The CDR3 spells CASSEAHGYEQYF. CDR3 coding DNA: TGTGCCAGCAGTGAAGCGCACGGCTACGAGCAGTACTTC.

The J gene is TRBJ1-2, the V gene TRBV18; D is possibly TRBD1 (5 bases). The CDR3 is 16 amino acids. V was clipped by 0 bases and J by 2 bases, with 13 bases between them. Germline loops: CDR1 KGHSH, CDR2 LQKENI. The CDR3 here is CASSPPWGGANYGYTF. CDR3 DNA: TGTGCCAGCTCACCACCGTGGGGAGGGGCGAACTATGGCTACACCTTC.

This clone came up a few times. This chain joins TRBV7-9 and TRBJ1-1; the D gene is possibly TRBD1 (5 bases). The CDR3 has 14 residues. The germline V and J ends were trimmed by 5 bases and 5 bases, with 15 bases remaining between them. Germline CDR1 is SEHNR and CDR2 is FQNEAQ (reference sequence). The CDR3 nucleotides are TGTGCCAGCAGCCTGGACGGGGCGCGGACTGAAGCTTTCTTT. Its translation is CASSLDGARTEAFF. Complete variable domain (other parts from reference TRBV7-9 and TRBJ1-1): DTGVSQNPRHKITKRGQNVTFRCDPISEHNRLYWYRQTLGQGPEFLTYFQNEAQLEKSRLLSDRFSAERPKGSFSTLEIQRTEQGDSAMYLCASSLDGARTEAFFGQGTRLTVV.

The genes are TRBV29-1 and TRBJ1-2, with D possibly TRBD1 on 6 matching bases. Germline V lookup: CDR1 SQVTM, CDR2 ANQGSEA. There are 13 residues in the CDR3. Trimming cost V 4 bases and J 3 bases, with 12 bases left between them. CDR3 bases: TGCAGCGTTGTTGTTTCAGGGGACTATGGCTACACCTTC. Protein product: CSVVVSGDYGYTF.

This clone showed up just once. The CDR3 DNA reads TGTGCCAGCAACAGCGGGGGAATGGCCGGGGAGCTGTTTTTT. As protein: CASNSGGMAGELFF. The V gene is TRBV7-9, the J gene TRBJ2-2; 8 nucleotides agree with TRBD2. CDR1 and CDR2 from the germline V gene are SEHNR and FQNEAQ (reference sequence). The trim removed 7 bases at V and 6 bases at J, leaving 7 bases unmatched. The CDR3 is made up of 14 amino acids.

V is TRBV7-9 and J is TRBJ2-5; D may be TRBD1 (5 bases). This CDR3 spans 13 amino acids. Germline CDR1 and CDR2: SEHNR and FQNEAQ (reference sequence). Trimming took off 5 bases at V and 4 bases at J, with 11 bases between the two ends. In DNA, the CDR3 is TGTGCCAGCAGCATACAGGAGATAGAGACCCAGTACTTC. Protein sequence: CASSIQEIETQYF.

The chain links TRBV2 to TRBJ2-3; TRBD1 is a possible D gene (6 bases). V shed 4 bases and J shed 2 bases, with 16 bases lying between them. This CDR3 is 16 amino acids long. The germline CDR1 and CDR2 sequences are SNHLY and FYNNEI. The CDR3 DNA reads TGTGCCAGCAGTGGAGAACAGGGATTCGCCACAGATACGCAGTATTTT. Translating gives CASSGEQGFATDTQYF.

This clone was counted once. The chain is built from TRBV9 and TRBJ1-2; possibly TRBD1 for D (5 bases). V was shortened by 2 bases and J by 8 bases, with 16 bases between the two germline ends. CDR3 length equals 14 residues. Germline CDR1 reads SGDLS; CDR2 reads YYNGEE. This chain's CDR3 is CASSVGKGSYGYTF. CDR3 nucleotides: TGTGCCAGCAGCGTCGGAAAGGGGAGCTACGGCTACACCTTC.

V usage is TRBV6-5 and J usage is TRBJ2-1; maybe TRBD1 (5 bases). CDR1 is MNHEY, CDR2 SVGAGI, per germline. The CDR3 loop spans 15 amino acids. Between the trimmed V and J ends, which lost 0 bases and 6 bases, there was a span of 12 bases. The chain's CDR3 is CASSYSAGKPNEQFF. The CDR3 DNA follows: TGTGCCAGCAGTTACTCGGCAGGGAAACCCAATGAGCAGTTCTTC.

This chain links TRBV7-2 with TRBJ1-1; D not certain. Trimming took off 2 bases at V and 0 bases at J, with 19 bases between the two ends. Germline CDR1 SGHTA, CDR2 FQGNSA. The CDR3 contains 18 residues. The DNA for the CDR3 is TGTGCCAGCAGCTTACGACCCCCCTCACGGAGCATGAACACTGAAGCTTTCTTT. It yields the protein CASSLRPPSRSMNTEAFF.

The rearrangement joins TRBV10-3 to TRBJ2-3; no clear D gene. CDR3 length: 15 amino acids. V lost 3 bases, J lost 2 bases, and 12 bases lay in between. From germline, CDR1 is ENHRY and CDR2 SYGVKD. The DNA of the CDR3 is TGTGCCATCAGTGACCCCCAAGGTACCACAGATACGCAGTATTTT. It encodes CAISDPQGTTDTQYF.

This rearrangement joins TRBV4-3 to TRBJ2-7; D is ambiguous. Germline CDR1 reads LGHNA; CDR2 reads YSLEER. CDR3 length: 14 amino acids. The ends were cut back, 1 base at V and 5 bases at J, with 12 bases in the middle. Here the CDR3 reads CASSQGGSVHEQYF. DNA of the CDR3: TGCGCCAGCAGCCAAGGGGGAAGCGTCCACGAGCAGTACTTC.

The V call is TRBV4-3, the J call TRBJ2-7, with TRBD2 matching over 7 bases. This CDR3 has 17 amino acids. Germline loops: CDR1 LGHNA, CDR2 YSLEER. Trimming cost V 0 bases and J 3 bases; bases outside gene matches: 11. The CDR3 loop is CASSQEGEDRGVYEQYF. CDR3 bases: TGCGCCAGCAGCCAAGAGGGGGAAGACCGGGGGGTCTACGAGCAGTACTTC.

The J gene is TRBJ2-7, the V gene TRBV5-4; D may be TRBD1 (5 bases). There are 13 residues in the CDR3. In germline, CDR1 is SGHNT, CDR2 YYREEE (reference sequence). V lost 5 bases to trimming and J lost 2 bases, with 11 bases between them. CDR3 residues: CASSYSDTYEQYF. In DNA form, the CDR3 reads TGTGCCAGCAGTTACTCGGACACCTACGAGCAGTACTTC.

The chain is built from TRBV4-1 and TRBJ1-1; D is possibly TRBD1 (5 bases). CDR1 and CDR2 from the germline V gene are MGHRA and YSYEKL. The CDR3 extends over 16 amino acids. V shed 1 base and J shed 3 bases, with 15 bases lying between them. Here the CDR3 DNA reads TGCGCCAGCAGCCAAGGTATGGGGCGGCGCGACACTGAAGCTTTCTTT. Translation: CASSQGMGRRDTEAFF.

J is TRBJ1-1 and V is TRBV6-5; 8 positions agree with TRBD1. The CDR3 is 15 residues long. The germline V gene encodes CDR1 MNHEY and CDR2 SVGAGI. J gave up 7 bases and V 4 bases, and 11 bases lay outside the gene matches. The CDR3 protein is CASSSPGRGRSEAFF. CDR3 nucleotide sequence: TGTGCCAGCAGTTCCCCGGGCAGGGGGCGCAGTGAAGCTTTCTTT.

The rearrangement links TRBV4-3 to TRBJ1-2, with 8 bases identical to TRBD1. The V and J ends lost 4 bases and 2 bases, in that order; junction bases with no gene match: 6. Germline V lookup: CDR1 LGHNA, CDR2 YSLEER. This CDR3 region has 15 residues. The CDR3 DNA reads as TGCGCCAGCAGCCCCCTGGACAGGGCCAACTATGGCTACACCTTC. This codes for CASSPLDRANYGYTF.

This clone is a singleton in its sample. This chain links TRBV7-9 with TRBJ2-2, with D perhaps matching TRBD1 (7 bases). The CDR3 covers 15 residues. Trimming left V 2 bases short and J 7 bases short, with 14 bases between. CDR1 and CDR2 (germline): SEHNR, FQNEAQ (reference sequence). CDR3 loop: CASSLSGGYRGELFF. CDR3 DNA: TGTGCCAGCAGCTTATCAGGGGGGTATCGCGGGGAGCTGTTTTTT.

The chain carries TRBV11-2 and TRBJ2-1, with 8 bases lining up with TRBD1. Germline CDR1 and CDR2: SGHAT and FQNNGV. The CDR3 is 15 amino acids. J lost 6 bases, V lost 5 bases, and 9 bases had no gene match. CDR3: CASSTQGAGANEQFF. CDR3 in DNA: TGTGCCAGCAGCACTCAGGGGGCCGGGGCCAATGAGCAGTTCTTC.

This chain uses TRBV5-1 with TRBJ1-2, with 8 bases fitting TRBD1. J gave up 3 bases and V 4 bases, and 8 bases lay outside the gene matches. Looked up from germline, CDR1 is SGHRS and CDR2 is YFSETQ. The CDR3 totals 15 residues. The CDR3 protein is CASSPRTGRHYGYTF. CDR3 in DNA: TGCGCCAGCAGCCCCCGGACAGGGAGGCACTATGGCTACACCTTC. Looking up the rest from reference TRBV5-1 and TRBJ1-2 gives the full variable domain: KAGVTQTPRYLIKTRGQQVTLSCSPISGHRSVSWYQQTPGQGLQFLFEYFSETQRNKGNFPGRFSGRQFSNSRSEMNVSTLELGDSALYLCASSPRTGRHYGYTFGSGTRLTVV.

This CDR3 reads CASSLKGDYGYTF. The CDR3, as DNA: TGTGCCAGCAGCTTAAAGGGCGACTATGGCTACACCTTC. The rearrangement joins TRBV7-2 to TRBJ1-2; no reliable D call. CDR1 SGHTA and CDR2 FQGNSA come from the germline V gene. The CDR3 sequence is 13 residues long. V shed 2 bases and J shed 3 bases, with 7 bases lying between them. The whole variable domain, filled in from reference TRBV7-2 and TRBJ1-2, reads GAGVSQSPSNKVTEKGKDVELRCDPISGHTALYWYRQSLGQGLEFLIYFQGNSAPDKSGLPSDRFSAERTGGSVSTLTIQRTQQEDSAVYLCASSLKGDYGYTFGSGTRLTVV.

This chain joins TRBV6-5 and TRBJ1-1; TRBD1 might be the D (5 bases). The CDR3 covers 16 residues. Trimming took 3 bases from V and 0 from J, leaving 14 bases between them. Per the germline V gene, CDR1 is MNHEY and CDR2 is SVGAGI. The CDR3 coding sequence is TGTGCCAGCAGTTATAACGGGGGTTGGATGAACACTGAAGCTTTCTTT. It is translated as CASSYNGGWMNTEAFF.

This clone occurred once. The V and J genes are TRBV29-1 and TRBJ2-2; 8 bases are a match to TRBD1. The germline V gene has CDR1 SQVTM and CDR2 ANQGSEA. V was clipped by 6 bases and J by 0 bases; unmatched bases: 6. This CDR3 is built from 15 residues. CDR3 region: CSVRTTGANTGELFF. The CDR3 nucleotides read TGCAGCGTCAGAACGACAGGGGCGAACACCGGGGAGCTGTTTTTT.

CDR3: CASSPPTGGRGGEKLFF. The CDR3 nucleotides are TGTGCCAGCAGCCCCCCCACGGGAGGTCGGGGGGGTGAAAAACTGTTTTTT. The chain recombines TRBV7-8 with TRBJ1-4; a possible D gene is TRBD1 (5 bases). The CDR3 consists of 17 residues. Germline V gene sequence: CDR1 SGHVS, CDR2 FQNEAQ. Trimming took 5 bases from V and 7 from J, leaving 23 bases between them.